The TCR beta chain described here comes from a study of T cell responses to AZD1222 COVID-19 vaccine. With V trimmed by 1 base and J by 2 bases, 4 bases remained unmatched. Per the germline V gene, CDR1 is SGHAT and CDR2 is FQNNGV. The CDR3 extends over 16 amino acids. Findings and caveats of the study: Only 5 or 6 individuals given AZD1222 were seropositive at baseline. Clonal diversity was possibly underestimated, and white British individuals and females predominated among donors.

The assay was immunoSEQ multiplex PCR, and TCRdb's table has in-frame clones only and misses some. The repertoire consists of around 220,000 clones, with less than 95% occurring once and the leading ten covering about 1.5%. A remark on this clone: Its antigen is unknown.

This sequence joins TRBV11-2 and TRBJ2-1; 8 nucleotides match TRBD2. Sequencing was performed on peripheral blood, taken 28 days after the second dose of the MenACWY control vaccine. This TCR was sampled from an adult who received the MenACWY meningococcal vaccine as a control. CDR3 sequence: CASSLASGGAYNEQFF. The CDR3 nucleotides are TGTGCCAGCAGCTTAGCCTCCGGGGGGGCCTACAATGAGCAGTTCTTC.